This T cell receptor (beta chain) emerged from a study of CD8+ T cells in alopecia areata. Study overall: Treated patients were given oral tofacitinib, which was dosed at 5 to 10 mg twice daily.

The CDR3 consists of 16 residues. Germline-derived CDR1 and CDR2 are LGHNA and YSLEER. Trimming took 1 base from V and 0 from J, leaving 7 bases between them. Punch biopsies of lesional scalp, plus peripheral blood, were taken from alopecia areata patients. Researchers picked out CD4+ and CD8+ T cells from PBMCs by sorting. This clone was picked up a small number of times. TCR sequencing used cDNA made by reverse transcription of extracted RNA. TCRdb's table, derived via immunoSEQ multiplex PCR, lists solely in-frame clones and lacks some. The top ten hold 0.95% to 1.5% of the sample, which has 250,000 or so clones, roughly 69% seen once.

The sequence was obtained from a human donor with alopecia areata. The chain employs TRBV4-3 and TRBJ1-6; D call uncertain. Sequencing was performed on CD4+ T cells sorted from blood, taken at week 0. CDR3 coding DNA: TGCGCCAGCAGCCAAGCAGGATCCTCCTATAATTCACCCCTCCACTTT. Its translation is CASSQAGSSYNSPLHF.